This TCR beta chain was identified in a study of cytomegalovirus exposure and HLA in healthy donors. Regarding the study as a whole: Clonal expansion, a later analysis showed, was greater in HLA-associated TCR beta chains than in equally common others. In vitro work confirmed that three CMV-associated chains recognize CMV antigens.

Points on this clone: The target antigen is unknown.

PCR amplification relied on 60 Vbeta primers (plus 13 Jbeta primers). The data were produced by immunoSEQ multiplex PCR, yet TCRdb's version contains in-frame clones alone and is incomplete. The sample records roughly 180,000 clones, around 78% being singletons. V lost 0 bases, J lost 3 bases, and 14 bases stayed unmatched. Per the germline V gene, CDR1 is SGHRS and CDR2 is YFSETQ. This CDR3 has 18 amino acids. At collection, donors were nominally healthy, but unrecorded immune exposures were probable. The genes are TRBV5-1 and TRBJ1-2; 7 nucleotides agree with TRBD1. Material: PBMCs. This TCR was sampled from a female donor in good health and CMV-seronegative. The CDR3 DNA reads TGCGCCAGCAGCTTGGTGGGCCCACAGGGGACCGGGGACTATGGCTACACCTTC. It translates to CASSLVGPQGTGDYGYTF.